Here is one TCR beta chain with its context. The antigen is undetermined. This may come from a read error, since a much larger clone is one base off. Using RNA template, CDR3s of TCR alpha and beta were amplified with iRepertoire arm-PCR. TCRdb reprocessed the multiplex PCR reads with MiXCR, giving one entry per CDR3 protein. This repertoire shows around 43,000 distinct CDR3 sequences, about a fifth found once; its top ten account for around 6.7%. The data belong to a study of glioma-infiltrating T cells. The study's findings and limits: Above-expected tissue-blood divergence occurred in all gliomas, most in low-grade ones. Very few CDR3 sequences were shared between tissue and blood.

The CDR3 is 16 residues long. Germline V lookup: CDR1 MGHRA, CDR2 YSYEKL. Specimen: glioma tissue, nonneoplastic brain tissue, or PBMCs (not recorded which). V usage is TRBV4-1 and J usage is TRBJ1-4; perhaps TRBD1 as D (5 bases). This clonotype was sampled from a human donor with low-grade glioma or glioblastoma, undergoing nonglioma brain surgery, or in good health (not recorded which). The CDR3 loop is CAGSQGVTGPSEKLFF. CDR3 nucleotide sequence: TGCGCCGGCAGCCAAGGGGTAACAGGACCAAGTGAAAAACTGTTTTTT.